This T cell receptor beta chain was recovered during a study of cytomegalovirus exposure and HLA in healthy donors. The approximately 120-subject validation cohort, separate from the roughly 670-subject first cohort, included the donors. V lost 5 bases, J lost 7 bases, and 7 bases stayed unmatched. CDR3 length: 13 residues. CDR1 is SEHNR, CDR2 FQNEAQ, per germline (reference sequence). Using immunoSEQ multiplex PCR, the repertoire was profiled, and TCRdb retains in-frame clones only, with some absent. The table includes under 200,000 clones, around 85% detected once. This rearrangement joins TRBV7-9 to TRBJ1-2, with 7 nucleotides matching TRBD1. The source of this sequence is a woman between 25 and 40 years old in good health and CMV-seronegative. Material: PBMCs. CDR3 sequence reads: CASSPLTGFGYTF. CDR3 coding DNA: TGTGCCAGCAGCCCCTTGACAGGGTTTGGCTACACCTTC.